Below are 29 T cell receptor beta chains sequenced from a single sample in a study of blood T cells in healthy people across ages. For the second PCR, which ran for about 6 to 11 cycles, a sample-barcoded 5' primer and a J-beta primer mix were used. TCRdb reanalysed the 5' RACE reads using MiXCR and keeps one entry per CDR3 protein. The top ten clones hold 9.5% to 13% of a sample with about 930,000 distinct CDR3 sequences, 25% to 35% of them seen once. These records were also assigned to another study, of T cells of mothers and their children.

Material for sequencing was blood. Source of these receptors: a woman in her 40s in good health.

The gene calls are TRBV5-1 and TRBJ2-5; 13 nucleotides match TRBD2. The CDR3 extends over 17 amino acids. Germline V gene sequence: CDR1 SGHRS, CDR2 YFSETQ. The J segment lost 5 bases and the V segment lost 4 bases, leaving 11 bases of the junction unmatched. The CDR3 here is CASSGGLAGVIGETQYF. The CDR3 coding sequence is TGCGCCAGCAGCGGCGGACTAGCGGGGGTTATAGGGGAGACCCAGTACTTC.

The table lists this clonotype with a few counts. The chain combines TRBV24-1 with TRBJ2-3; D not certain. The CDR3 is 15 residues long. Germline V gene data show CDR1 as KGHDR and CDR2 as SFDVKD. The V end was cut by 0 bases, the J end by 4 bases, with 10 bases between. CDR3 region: CATSDLVGFSDTQYF. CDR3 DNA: TGTGCCACCAGTGATTTGGTTGGTTTCTCAGATACGCAGTATTTT.

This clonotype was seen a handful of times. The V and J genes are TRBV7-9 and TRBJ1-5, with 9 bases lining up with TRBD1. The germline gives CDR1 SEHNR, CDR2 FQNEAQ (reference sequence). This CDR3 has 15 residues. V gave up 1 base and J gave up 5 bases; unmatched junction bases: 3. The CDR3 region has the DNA TGTGCCAGCAGCTTAGAGGACAGGGGATATCAGCCCCAGCATTTT. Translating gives CASSLEDRGYQPQHF. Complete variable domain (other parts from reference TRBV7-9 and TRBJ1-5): DTGVSQNPRHKITKRGQNVTFRCDPISEHNRLYWYRQTLGQGPEFLTYFQNEAQLEKSRLLSDRFSAERPKGSFSTLEIQRTEQGDSAMYLCASSLEDRGYQPQHFGDGTRLSIL.

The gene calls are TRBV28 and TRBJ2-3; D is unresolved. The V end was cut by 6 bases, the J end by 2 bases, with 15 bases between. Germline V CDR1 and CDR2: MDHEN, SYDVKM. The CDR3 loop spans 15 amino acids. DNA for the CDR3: TGTGCCAGCAGCCGCCTCGGACGGAACACAGATACGCAGTATTTT. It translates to CASSRLGRNTDTQYF.

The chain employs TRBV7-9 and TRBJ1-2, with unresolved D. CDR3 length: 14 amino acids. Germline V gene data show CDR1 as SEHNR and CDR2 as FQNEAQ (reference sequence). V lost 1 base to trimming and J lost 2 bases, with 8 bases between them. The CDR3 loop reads CASSLVFANYGYTF. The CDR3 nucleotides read TGTGCCAGCAGCTTAGTCTTTGCCAACTATGGCTACACCTTC.

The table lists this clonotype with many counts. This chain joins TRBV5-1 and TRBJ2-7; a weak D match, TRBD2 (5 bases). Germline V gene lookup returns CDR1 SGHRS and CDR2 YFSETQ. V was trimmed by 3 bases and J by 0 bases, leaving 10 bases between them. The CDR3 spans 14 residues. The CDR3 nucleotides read TGCGCCAGCAGCTCGGACTTAAACTCCTACGAGCAGTACTTC. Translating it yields CASSSDLNSYEQYF.

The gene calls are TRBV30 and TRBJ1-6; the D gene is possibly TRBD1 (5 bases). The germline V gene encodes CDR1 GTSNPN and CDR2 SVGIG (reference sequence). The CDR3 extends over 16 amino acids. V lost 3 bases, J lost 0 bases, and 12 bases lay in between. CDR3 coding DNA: TGTGCCTGGAGCGGGACGGGAAGCTCCTATAATTCACCCCTCCACTTT. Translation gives CAWSGTGSSYNSPLHF.

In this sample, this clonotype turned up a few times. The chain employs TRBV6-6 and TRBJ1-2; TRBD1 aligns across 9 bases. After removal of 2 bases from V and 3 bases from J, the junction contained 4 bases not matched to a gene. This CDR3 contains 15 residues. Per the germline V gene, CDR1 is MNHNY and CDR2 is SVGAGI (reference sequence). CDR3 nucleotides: TGTGCCAGCAGTTACCTCCGACAGGGGGACTATGGCTACACCTTC. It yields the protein CASSYLRQGDYGYTF.

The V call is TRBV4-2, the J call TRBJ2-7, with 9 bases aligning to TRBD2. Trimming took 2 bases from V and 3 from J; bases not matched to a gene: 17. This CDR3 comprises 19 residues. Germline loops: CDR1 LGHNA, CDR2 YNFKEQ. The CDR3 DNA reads TGTGCCAGCAGCCAACTAGGTAGCGGGGGCCTCCCGGGGTACTACGAGCAGTACTTC. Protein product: CASSQLGSGGLPGYYEQYF.

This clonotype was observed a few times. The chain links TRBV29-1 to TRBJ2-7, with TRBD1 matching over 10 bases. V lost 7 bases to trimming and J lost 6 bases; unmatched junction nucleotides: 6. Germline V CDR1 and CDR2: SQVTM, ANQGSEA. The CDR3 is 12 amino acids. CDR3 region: CSGGWDRGEQYF. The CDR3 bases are TGCAGCGGGGGGTGGGACAGGGGCGAGCAGTACTTC.

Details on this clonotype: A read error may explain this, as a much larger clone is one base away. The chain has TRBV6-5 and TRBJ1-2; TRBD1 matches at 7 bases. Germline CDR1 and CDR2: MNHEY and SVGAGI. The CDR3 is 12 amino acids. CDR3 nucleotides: TGTGCCAGCCGACAGGGCAACTATGGCTGCACCTTC. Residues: CASRQGNYGCTF.

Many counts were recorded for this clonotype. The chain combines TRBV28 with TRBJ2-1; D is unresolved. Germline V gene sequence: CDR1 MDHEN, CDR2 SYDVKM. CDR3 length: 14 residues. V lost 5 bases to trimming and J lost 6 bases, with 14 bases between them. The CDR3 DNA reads TGTGCCAGCAGTCCCCCCGGGTTCGCCAATGAGCAGTTCTTC. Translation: CASSPPGFANEQFF.

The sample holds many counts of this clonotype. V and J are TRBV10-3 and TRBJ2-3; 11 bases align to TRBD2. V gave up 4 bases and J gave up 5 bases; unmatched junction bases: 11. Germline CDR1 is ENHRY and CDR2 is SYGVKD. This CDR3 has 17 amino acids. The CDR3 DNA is TGTGCCATCAGTGCGTTTAGCGGGGGGGTCGGTGTAGATACGCAGTATTTT. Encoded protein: CAISAFSGGVGVDTQYF.

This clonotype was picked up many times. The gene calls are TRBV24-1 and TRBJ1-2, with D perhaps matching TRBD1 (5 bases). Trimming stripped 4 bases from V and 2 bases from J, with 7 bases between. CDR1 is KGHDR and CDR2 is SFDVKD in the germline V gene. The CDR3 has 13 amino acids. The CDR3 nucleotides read TGTGCCACCAGTGAAGGACACAACTATGGCTACACCTTC. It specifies CATSEGHNYGYTF.

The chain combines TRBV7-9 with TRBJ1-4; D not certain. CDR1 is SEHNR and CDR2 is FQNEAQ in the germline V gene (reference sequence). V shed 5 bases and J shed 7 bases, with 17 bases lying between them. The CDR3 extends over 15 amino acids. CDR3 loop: CASSEDMGRSEKLFF. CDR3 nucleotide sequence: TGTGCCAGCAGCGAAGACATGGGGAGGTCTGAAAAACTGTTTTTT. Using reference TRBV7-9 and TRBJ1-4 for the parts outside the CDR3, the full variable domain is DTGVSQNPRHKITKRGQNVTFRCDPISEHNRLYWYRQTLGQGPEFLTYFQNEAQLEKSRLLSDRFSAERPKGSFSTLEIQRTEQGDSAMYLCASSEDMGRSEKLFFGSGTQLSVL.

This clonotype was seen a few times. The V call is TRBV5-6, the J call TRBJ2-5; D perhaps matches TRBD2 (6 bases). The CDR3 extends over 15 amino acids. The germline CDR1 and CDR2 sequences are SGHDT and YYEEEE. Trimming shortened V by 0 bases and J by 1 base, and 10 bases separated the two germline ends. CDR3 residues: CASSLAQGGQETQYF. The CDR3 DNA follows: TGTGCCAGCAGCTTGGCCCAGGGAGGCCAAGAGACCCAGTACTTC.

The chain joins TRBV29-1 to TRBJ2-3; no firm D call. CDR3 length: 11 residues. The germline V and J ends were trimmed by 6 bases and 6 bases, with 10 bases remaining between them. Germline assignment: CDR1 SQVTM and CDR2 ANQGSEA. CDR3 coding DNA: TGCAGCGTCACAGACTTCGATACGCAGTATTTT. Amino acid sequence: CSVTDFDTQYF.

CDR3 sequence reads: CARAGGETQYF. CDR3 sequence (DNA): TGTGCACGTGCTGGGGGAGAGACCCAGTACTTC. This chain connects TRBV2 to TRBJ2-5, with D perhaps assigned TRBD1 or TRBD2 (5 bases each). Germline V gene data show CDR1 as SNHLY and CDR2 as FYNNEI. The CDR3 runs 11 residues.

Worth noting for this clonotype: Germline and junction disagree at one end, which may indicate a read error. CDR3 loop: CVSSPRGGETQYF. The CDR3 bases are TGTGTCAGCAGCCCGCGTGGGGGTGAGACCCAGTACTTC. The rearrangement joins TRBV7-2 to TRBJ2-4, with D perhaps assigned TRBD1 or TRBD2 (5 bases each). The J call is doubtful: the DNA matches TRBJ2-5 better. Germline CDR1 SGHTA, CDR2 FQGNSA. This CDR3 contains 13 residues.

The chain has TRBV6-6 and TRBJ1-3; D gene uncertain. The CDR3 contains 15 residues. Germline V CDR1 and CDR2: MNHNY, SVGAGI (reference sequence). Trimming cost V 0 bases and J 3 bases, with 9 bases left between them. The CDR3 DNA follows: TGTGCCAGCAGTTACTCGCAGGTCCGTGGAAACACCATATATTTT. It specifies CASSYSQVRGNTIYF.

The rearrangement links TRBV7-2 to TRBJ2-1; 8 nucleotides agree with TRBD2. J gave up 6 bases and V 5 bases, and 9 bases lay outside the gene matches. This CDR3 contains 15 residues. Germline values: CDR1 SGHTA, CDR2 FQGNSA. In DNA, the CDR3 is TGTGCCAGCAGCAACACTCTAGCGGGCTTCAATGAGCAGTTCTTC. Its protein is CASSNTLAGFNEQFF.

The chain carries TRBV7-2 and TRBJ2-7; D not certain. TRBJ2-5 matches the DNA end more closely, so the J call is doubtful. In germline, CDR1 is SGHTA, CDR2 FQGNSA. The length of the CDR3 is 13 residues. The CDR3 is CASSSTPPGTQYF. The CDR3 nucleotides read TGTGCCAGCAGCAGTACCCCACCGGGGACCCAGTACTTC.

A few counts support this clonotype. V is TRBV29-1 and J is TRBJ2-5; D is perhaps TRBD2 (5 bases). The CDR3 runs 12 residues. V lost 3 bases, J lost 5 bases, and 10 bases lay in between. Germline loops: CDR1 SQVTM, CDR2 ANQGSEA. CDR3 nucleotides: TGCAGCGTTGATCGGGGTCGCGAGACCCAGTACTTC. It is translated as CSVDRGRETQYF.

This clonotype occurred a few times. The CDR3 DNA follows: TGCAGCGTAAGGACTAGCGGGGCTACCTACAATGAGCAGTTCTTC. Residues: CSVRTSGATYNEQFF. V is TRBV29-1 and J is TRBJ2-1; TRBD2 matches 12 bases. The junction had 5 bases not matched to a gene; V was cut back by 6 bases and J by 2 bases. CDR3 length: 15 residues. Germline assignment: CDR1 SQVTM and CDR2 ANQGSEA.

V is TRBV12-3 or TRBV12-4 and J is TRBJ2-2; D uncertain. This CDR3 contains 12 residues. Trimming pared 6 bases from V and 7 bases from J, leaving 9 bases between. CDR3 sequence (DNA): TGTGCCAGCAGACCCCCGAGCGGGGAGCTGTTTTTT. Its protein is CASRPPSGELFF.

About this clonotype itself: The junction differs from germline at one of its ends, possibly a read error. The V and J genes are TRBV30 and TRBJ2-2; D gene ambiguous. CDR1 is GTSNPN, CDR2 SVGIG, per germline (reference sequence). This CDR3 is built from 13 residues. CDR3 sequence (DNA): TGTGCCAGGAGCCAGTCGTTTGCCGGGGAGCTGTTTTTT. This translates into CARSQSFAGELFF. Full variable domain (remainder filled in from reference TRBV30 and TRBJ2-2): SQTIHQWPATLVQPVGSPLSLECTVEGTSNPNLYWYRQAAGRGLQLLFYSVGIGQISSEVPQNLSASRPQDRQFILSSKKLLLSDSGFYLCARSQSFAGELFFGEGSRLTVL.

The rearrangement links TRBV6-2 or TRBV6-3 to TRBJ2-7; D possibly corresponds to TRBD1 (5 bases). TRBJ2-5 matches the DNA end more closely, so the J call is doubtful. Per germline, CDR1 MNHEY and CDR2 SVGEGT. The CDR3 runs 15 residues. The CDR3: CASTVRGKTWETQYF. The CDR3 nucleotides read TGTGCCAGCACCGTTAGGGGAAAGACGTGGGAGACCCAGTACTTC.

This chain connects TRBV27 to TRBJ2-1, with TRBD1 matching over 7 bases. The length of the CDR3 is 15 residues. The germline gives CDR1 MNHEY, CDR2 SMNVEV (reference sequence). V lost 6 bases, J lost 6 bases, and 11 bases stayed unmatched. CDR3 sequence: CASSQGGAGSNEQFF. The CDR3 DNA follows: TGTGCCAGCAGCCAAGGGGGCGCAGGGTCCAATGAGCAGTTCTTC.

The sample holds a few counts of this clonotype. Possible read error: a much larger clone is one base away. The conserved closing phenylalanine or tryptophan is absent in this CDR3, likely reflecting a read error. Here the CDR3 DNA reads TGTGCCATCAGTGTGGGGGAGAGAGAGACCCAGTACGTC. It yields the protein CAISVGERETQYV. The chain joins TRBV10-3 to TRBJ2-5; D is tentatively TRBD1 or TRBD2 (5 bases each). CDR3 length: 13 residues. The germline V gene encodes CDR1 ENHRY and CDR2 SYGVKD. V was cut by 4 bases and J by 4 bases, with 10 bases left in between.